This T cell receptor beta chain was retrieved from a study of shared clonotypes between healthy human individuals. Data came from immunoSEQ multiplex PCR; TCRdb stores just in-frame clones and leaves some out. Of hundreds of thousands of clones in the sample, about 95% are singletons; the top ten hold more than 0.085%. Naive CD8 isolation took CD45RO-negative cells positively selected for CCR7 and excluded terminally differentiated effector memory CD45RA+ cells. Donors had no recently reported acute infections or vaccinations and were HIV-negative. As concerns this clone: The antigen is not known.

Study results and caveats: Sequencing of the sorted subsets was shown by rarefaction to be incomplete despite large depth. A reduction in generation probabilities was seen for non-shared clonotypes relative to those shared by all four donors.

The ends lost 5 bases at V and 5 bases at J; junction bases unmatched: 6. Per the germline V gene, CDR1 is SGHRS and CDR2 is YFSETQ. The CDR3 is 13 amino acids. The source of this sequence is a woman aged 30 to 39 in good health. Sequences were obtained from naive CD8+ T cells sorted from blood. The rearrangement joins TRBV5-1 to TRBJ2-7; 8 bases agree with TRBD1. CDR3 coding DNA: TGCGCCAGCAGTTGGACAGGGATGAACGAGCAGTACTTC. This encodes CASSWTGMNEQYF. Looking up the rest from reference TRBV5-1 and TRBJ2-7 gives the full variable domain: KAGVTQTPRYLIKTRGQQVTLSCSPISGHRSVSWYQQTPGQGLQFLFEYFSETQRNKGNFPGRFSGRQFSNSRSEMNVSTLELGDSALYLCASSWTGMNEQYFGPGTRLTVT.